These 22 T cell receptor beta chains originate from one sample sequenced in a study of CD8+CD57+ T cells in acquired aplastic anemia. Genomic DNA constituted the template upon which TCR beta VDJ and CDR3 profiling was performed. MiXCR, run by TCRdb on the reads, gives a single entry per CDR3 protein. The sample lists 350,000 to 450,000 distinct CDR3 sequences; 55% to 75% were seen once. The sequencing input was sorted CD4+, CD8+, or CD8+CD57+ T cells (not recorded which) from PBMCs. These receptors were obtained from a human donor in good health, serving as a control.

This clonotype was detected ten times or more. The V call is TRBV30, the J call TRBJ1-6, with D unresolved. Per the germline V gene, CDR1 is GTSNPN and CDR2 is SVGIG (reference sequence). The CDR3 loop spans 15 amino acids. The ends were cut back, 1 base at V and 7 bases at J, with 14 bases in the middle. This CDR3 reads CAWSGAGSFNSPLHF. The CDR3 region has the DNA TGTGCCTGGAGTGGCGCCGGGTCTTTCAATTCACCCCTCCACTTT.

This clonotype was observed a single time. This likely comes from a read error, as the CDR3 has no conserved phenylalanine or tryptophan at its end. The limits of the CDR3 on the DNA are not certain, so only TCRdb's listed CDR3 is given. The chain combines TRBV19 with TRBJ2-5; the table gives TRBD1 as D, unverified against the DNA. The germline V gene encodes CDR1 LNHDA and CDR2 SQIVND (reference sequence). The CDR3 totals 16 residues, both ends included. The CDR3 spells CASSLVRPNQPQHLYV.

This clonotype was detected many times. The chain recombines TRBV6-5 with TRBJ2-7; 8 positions match TRBD2. Germline trimming cut 6 bases from V and 5 bases from J; bases unmatched to any gene: 9. The germline V gene encodes CDR1 MNHEY and CDR2 SVGAGI. The CDR3 is 14 residues long. The CDR3 sequence: CASRPAGGENEQYF. CDR3 nucleotides: TGTGCCAGCAGACCCGCGGGGGGAGAAAACGAGCAGTACTTC.

The rearrangement uses TRBV7-2 and TRBJ1-3; perhaps TRBD1 as D (6 bases). The CDR3 has 16 residues. The V end was cut by 2 bases, the J end by 3 bases, with 14 bases between. Germline CDR1 is SGHTA and CDR2 is FQGNSA. The CDR3 loop reads CASSLRIGRGGNTIYF. CDR3 in DNA: TGTGCCAGCAGCTTAAGAATCGGCAGGGGTGGAAACACCATATATTTT.

J is TRBJ1-1 and V is TRBV7-2, with unresolved D. Germline CDR1 is SGHTA and CDR2 is FQGNSA. Trimming cost V 6 bases and J 1 base, with 15 bases left between them. This CDR3 comprises 15 residues. The DNA of the CDR3 is TGTGCCAGCAGTTTCCCGAGGGAGGGGAACACTGAAGCTTTCTTT. Its protein is CASSFPREGNTEAFF.

The gene calls are TRBV20-1 and TRBJ1-1, with unresolved D. Germline CDR1 is DFQATT and CDR2 is SNEGSKA (reference sequence). The CDR3 consists of 12 residues. V shed 7 bases and J shed 11 bases, with 20 bases lying between them. The CDR3 DNA is TGCAGTGTTGACGGGTGGGCGACCACTGCTTTCTTT. This sequence encodes CSVDGWATTAFF.

Remarks on this clonotype: At one end the junction does not follow the germline gene, possibly because of a read error. This chain connects TRBV7-9 to TRBJ2-2; D gene uncertain. Germline V CDR1 and CDR2: SEHNR, FQNEAQ (reference sequence). CDR3 length: 14 residues. CDR3: CASSLRRQSNEKLF. CDR3 nucleotide sequence: TGTGCCAGCAGCTTACGCAGGCAGTCTAATGAAAAACTGTTT.

This clonotype appeared once. An end of the junction does not agree with germline; a read error may underlie this. The J gene is TRBJ2-1, the V gene TRBV6-2 or TRBV6-3, with TRBD1 matching over 9 bases. CDR1 MNHEY and CDR2 SVGEGT come from the germline V gene. CDR3 length: 14 residues. This CDR3 reads CACSCRDRDDEQFF. As DNA, the CDR3 is TGTGCCTGCAGCTGCCGGGACAGGGACGATGAGCAGTTCTTC.

This clonotype was counted a single time. Because the CDR3 is missing its conserved closing phenylalanine or tryptophan, this is likely a read error. The DNA is omitted, as the CDR3 cannot be located on it reliably, and the CDR3 follows TCRdb's listing. The genes are TRBV24-1 and TRBJ2-6; TRBD1, as called in the table, went unchecked against the DNA. The V gene's germline CDR1 is KGHDR and CDR2 SFDVKD. The CDR3 spans 15 residues, counting both ends. The CDR3 sequence is CATSGIGPGAQFFGP.

J is TRBJ1-1 and V is TRBV7-8; 10 nucleotides agree with TRBD1. Germline values: CDR1 SGHVS, CDR2 FQNEAQ. The ends lost 5 bases at V and 5 bases at J; junction bases unmatched: 8. The CDR3 is 15 amino acids. This chain's CDR3 is CASSRRDRGGTEAFF. CDR3 sequence (DNA): TGTGCCAGCAGCAGGCGGGACAGGGGAGGGACTGAAGCTTTCTTT.

V gene TRBV20-1 combines with J gene TRBJ2-7; TRBD1 might be the D (6 bases). This CDR3 contains 13 residues. CDR1 is DFQATT, CDR2 SNEGSKA, per germline (reference sequence). Trimming stripped 7 bases from V and 8 bases from J, with 21 bases between. CDR3: CSVWNRVTNKQYF. The CDR3 bases are TGCAGTGTTTGGAACAGGGTGACCAATAAGCAGTACTTC.

About this clonotype itself: One junction end does not reproduce the germline sequence, and a read error may be involved. The chain employs TRBV7-2 and TRBJ1-1; D is unclear. The CDR3 consists of 14 residues. CDR1 is SGHTA and CDR2 is FQGNSA in the germline V gene. This chain's CDR3 is CASSLTVSQAQHFF. The CDR3 DNA follows: TGTGCCAGCAGCTTAACCGTAAGTCAAGCCCAACATTTTTTT.

Ten or more counts support this clonotype. The chain has TRBV7-2 and TRBJ2-1; D is possibly TRBD1 (6 bases). The CDR3 is 14 amino acids. Trimming took off 7 bases at V and 4 bases at J, with 14 bases between the two ends. Germline lookup yields CDR1 SGHTA and CDR2 FQGNSA. The CDR3 DNA follows: TGTGCCAGCACCTTCCCCACAGGGTACAATGAGCAGTTCTTC. This sequence encodes CASTFPTGYNEQFF.

Points on this clonotype: Because the CDR3's place on the DNA is in doubt, the DNA is left out and the CDR3 is given as listed by TCRdb. CDR3 region: CASSAREETQYFGFF. V usage is TRBV7-2 and J usage is TRBJ1-4; the tabulated D call, TRBD1, remains unverified against the DNA. Inclusive of both ends, the CDR3 amounts to 15 amino acids. The germline CDR1 and CDR2 sequences are SGHTA and FQGNSA.

V usage is TRBV11-2 and J usage is TRBJ1-1; TRBD1 might be the D (5 bases). The V gene's germline CDR1 is SGHAT and CDR2 FQNNGV. V dropped 2 bases and J dropped 1 base, with 11 bases sitting between them. This CDR3 is built from 15 residues. In DNA, the CDR3 is TGTGCCAGCAGCTTACAGGGTCACCAGAACACTGAAGCTTTCTTT. This codes for CASSLQGHQNTEAFF.

This clonotype occurred a few times. The rearrangement uses TRBV5-8 and TRBJ2-5, with 8 positions matching TRBD1. Germline CDR1 reads SGHTS; CDR2 reads YDEGEE. This CDR3 has 15 amino acids. J gave up 5 bases and V 4 bases, and 10 bases lay outside the gene matches. CDR3 residues: CASSRQGRDRETQYF. The CDR3 region has the DNA TGTGCCAGCAGCAGACAGGGGCGTGACAGGGAGACCCAGTACTTC. The full variable domain, with the rest looked up from reference TRBV5-8 and TRBJ2-5, is EAGVTQSPTHLIKTRGQQATLRCSPISGHTSVYWYQQALGLGLQFLLWYDEGEERNRGNFPPRFSGRQFPNYSSELNVNALELEDSALYLCASSRQGRDRETQYFGPGTRLLVL.

V gene TRBV7-2 combines with J gene TRBJ2-4, with TRBD2 identical over 9 bases. J lost 13 bases, V lost 5 bases, and 18 bases had no gene match. There are 16 residues in the CDR3. CDR1 and CDR2 (germline): SGHTA, FQGNSA. DNA of the CDR3: TGTGCCAGCAGCCGCGGGGGGGGGCTACTCAGCAATGAGCAGTACTTC. Encoded protein: CASSRGGGLLSNEQYF.

The V and J genes are TRBV5-1 and TRBJ1-1; D is unresolved. V was trimmed by 4 bases and J by 11 bases, leaving 15 bases between them. The germline V gene encodes CDR1 SGHRS and CDR2 YFSETQ. This CDR3 has 12 residues. CDR3 coding DNA: TGCGCCAGCAGCCAACCTGAGGGCCCCGCTTTCTTT. This sequence encodes CASSQPEGPAFF.

This clonotype was seen once. The DNA for the CDR3 is TGTGCCAGCAGCTTAGGCGGCACTGCGGACTACGAGCAGTACTTC. This codes for CASSLGGTADYEQYF. The chain joins TRBV7-2 to TRBJ2-7; D not resolved. V lost 1 base and J lost 3, with 13 bases in between. CDR1 is SGHTA and CDR2 is FQGNSA in the germline V gene. The CDR3 has 15 amino acids.

About this clonotype itself: A junction end diverges from the germline sequence, so it may reflect a read error. This CDR3 reads CASSRLQTLNNDEAFF. The CDR3 DNA reads TGCGCCAGCAGCCGACTTCAGACCCTCAACAACGATGAAGCTTTCTTT. The V gene is TRBV7-2, the J gene TRBJ1-1, with D unclear. The CDR3 length is 16 residues. The germline CDR1 and CDR2 sequences are SGHTA and FQGNSA.

J is TRBJ1-1 and V is TRBV10-1, with D unresolved. This CDR3 has 16 residues. Germline CDR1 is WNHNN and CDR2 is SYGVQD (reference sequence). Trimming left V 3 bases short and J 0 bases short, with 14 bases between. This CDR3 is CASSESRAWLNTEAFF. The CDR3 DNA is TGCGCCAGCAGTGAATCAAGAGCCTGGCTGAACACTGAAGCTTTCTTT.

With regard to this clonotype: This may come from a read error, since a much larger clone is one base off. This CDR3 is CASSPGGDEQFF. CDR3 sequence (DNA): TGTGCCAGCAGCCCCGGGGGGGATGAGCAGTTCTTC. The V gene is TRBV11-3, the J gene TRBJ2-1, with TRBD2 matching over 8 bases. J gave up 8 bases and V 5 bases, and 2 bases lay outside the gene matches. This CDR3 has 12 residues. Per germline, CDR1 SGHNT and CDR2 YENEEA.